The clone carrying this TCR beta chain was counted only a few times. Its antigen is unidentified. This entry comes from a study of cytomegalovirus exposure and HLA in healthy donors. Study-wide points: As a later analysis showed, several of the most significant clusters appeared to be linked to common viral pathogens.

CDR1 and CDR2 from the germline V gene are SGDLS and YYNGEE. The CDR3 has 16 amino acids. The ends lost 2 bases at V and 0 bases at J; junction bases unmatched: 7. The PCR ran on 60 Vbeta and 13 Jbeta primers. Here immunoSEQ multiplex PCR was the method, and the copy in TCRdb shows in-frame clones only, minus some. This sample yields about 40,000 clones, of which roughly 47% are seen a single time; 9.5% to 13% belongs to the top ten. Sequenced sample: PBMCs. The clonotype was recovered from a human donor in good health. V gene TRBV9 combines with J gene TRBJ2-7, with 8 bases fitting TRBD1. For the CDR3, the DNA is TGTGCCAGCAGCGTGCGACCGGACAGGGCCTCCTACGAGCAGTACTTC. Protein sequence: CASSVRPDRASYEQYF.